The next 9 T cell receptor beta chains were all read from a single sample in a study of blood T cell repertoires in COVID-19. The method was immunoSEQ multiplex PCR; TCRdb's version includes in-frame clones alone and lacks a portion of them. In the table there are approximately 220,000 clones, around 83% of which are singletons. The specimen was PBMCs or T cells enriched from blood (not recorded which). Every receptor here comes from a woman aged 40 to 55 with acute COVID-19.

This clone was recorded once. The V gene is TRBV13, the J gene TRBJ1-3; D not certain. The V and J ends lost 3 bases and 2 bases respectively, with 11 bases between them. Germline CDR1 reads PRHDT; CDR2 reads FYEKMQ (reference sequence). The CDR3 contains 15 residues. The CDR3 DNA sequence: TGTGCCAGCAGCTTCGAGGCGGTGCCTGGAAACACCATATATTTT. Amino acid sequence: CASSFEAVPGNTIYF.

This clone was seen only once. The CDR3 loop is CASSKGRKDSNQPQHF. CDR3 DNA sequence: TGTGCCAGCAGCAAAGGTCGCAAAGACTCCAATCAGCCCCAGCATTTT. This chain connects TRBV21-1 to TRBJ1-5. TRBV21-1 is a pseudogene locus. There are 16 residues in the CDR3.

This clone has just one count. The CDR3 loop is CASERQQYGYTF. The CDR3 nucleotides read TGTGCCAGCGAAAGACAGCAATATGGCTACACCTTC. The chain couples TRBV2 to TRBJ1-2; D may be TRBD1 (5 bases). The CDR3 loop spans 12 amino acids. Trimming cost V 8 bases and J 5 bases, with 12 bases left between them. Germline values: CDR1 SNHLY, CDR2 FYNNEI.

The rearrangement links TRBV28 to TRBJ2-7, with D unclear. Per the germline V gene, CDR1 is MDHEN and CDR2 is SYDVKM. The CDR3 has 13 residues. V dropped 3 bases and J dropped 3 bases, with 9 bases sitting between them. This chain's CDR3 is CASSFTNLYEQYF. The CDR3 bases are TGTGCCAGCAGTTTTACTAACCTCTACGAGCAGTACTTC. The variable domain in full, completed from reference TRBV28 and TRBJ2-7, reads DVKVTQSSRYLVKRTGEKVFLECVQDMDHENMFWYRQDPGLGLRLIYFSYDVKMKEKGDIPEGYSVSREKKERFSLILESASTNQTSMYLCASSFTNLYEQYFGPGTRLTVT.

The chain recombines TRBV7-2 with TRBJ1-1; no clear D. This CDR3 spans 12 amino acids. Trimming took 5 bases from V and 7 from J, leaving 11 bases between them. The germline V gene has CDR1 SGHTA and CDR2 FQGNSA. The DNA of the CDR3 is TGTGCCAGCAGCAAAGAGGGTTTTGAAGCTTTCTTT. Amino acid sequence: CASSKEGFEAFF.

J is TRBJ2-7 and V is TRBV27, with D possibly being TRBD1 (6 bases). The CDR3 sequence is 16 residues long. V lost 0 bases, J lost 2 bases, and 14 bases lay in between. CDR1 and CDR2 from the germline V gene are MNHEY and SMNVEV (reference sequence). CDR3 nucleotide sequence: TGTGCCAGCAGTTTATCTGGGATTGGGGGCCCCTACGAGCAGTACTTC. Protein: CASSLSGIGGPYEQYF.

The count of this clone is one. This chain links TRBV9 with TRBJ2-1, with D possibly matching TRBD2 (6 bases). Germline V gives CDR1 SGDLS, CDR2 YYNGEE. V shed 3 bases and J shed 3 bases, with 16 bases lying between them. The CDR3 has 16 amino acids. The CDR3 nucleotides read TGTGCCAGCAGCGCGTCGGGAGATATAAGCTACAATGAGCAGTTCTTC. Amino acid sequence: CASSASGDISYNEQFF.

A single count supports this clone. The chain recombines TRBV19 with TRBJ1-4, with D tentatively TRBD1 (6 bases). The CDR3 sequence is 19 residues long. Germline CDR1 and CDR2: LNHDA and SQIVND (reference sequence). V gave up 3 bases and J gave up 8 bases, with 28 bases separating them. DNA of the CDR3: TGTGCCAGTAGTATCACTTTCCCAAGTTGGGACATCGAAGGGGAAAAACTGTTTTTT. Protein: CASSITFPSWDIEGEKLFF.

The chain is built from TRBV28 and TRBJ1-2; D remains unclear. There are 11 residues in the CDR3. Germline V gene lookup returns CDR1 MDHEN and CDR2 SYDVKM. Trimming stripped 8 bases from V and 4 bases from J, with 8 bases between. The CDR3 sequence is CASGRAYGYTF. CDR3 nucleotide sequence: TGTGCCAGCGGGAGGGCCTATGGCTACACCTTC.